Below, one T cell receptor (beta chain) is given with its context. Germline loops: CDR1 KGHSH, CDR2 LQKENI. The CDR3 totals 17 residues. Trimming took 3 bases from V and 4 from J, leaving 19 bases between them. The data stem from a study of control samples from healthy donors and cancer patients. TCRdb's table, derived via immunoSEQ multiplex PCR, lists solely in-frame clones and lacks some. The data contain fewer than 200,000 clones, about 93% of them singletons. This TCR derives from a man between 18 and 29 years old in good health. Sequencing input: blood. The J gene is TRBJ1-3, the V gene TRBV18, with D possibly matching TRBD1 (5 bases). CDR3 sequence reads: CASSPVQTAGGGNTIYF. CDR3 DNA: TGTGCCAGCTCACCTGTCCAGACAGCCGGTGGAGGAAACACCATATATTTT.